The 6 T cell receptor beta chains below all came from one sample that was sequenced in a study of blood T cell repertoires in COVID-19. Profiling relied on immunoSEQ multiplex PCR, and the TCRdb table lists in-frame clones only, not all of them. Here the sample spans about 110,000 clones, less than 85% being singletons. Sequenced sample: peripheral blood. These receptors were collected from a woman older than 75 with acute or convalescent COVID-19.

This clone was observed a few times. V gene TRBV6-6 combines with J gene TRBJ1-2, with D perhaps matching TRBD1 (5 bases). The CDR3 covers 11 residues. Trimming stripped 4 bases from V and 5 bases from J, with 5 bases between. Germline V gene lookup returns CDR1 MNHNY and CDR2 SVGAGI (reference sequence). The CDR3 DNA follows: TGTGCCAGCAGTTCAGGGTATGGCTACACCTTC. Residues: CASSSGYGYTF.

The chain uses TRBV4-2 and TRBJ1-3; D remains unclear. The CDR3 has 17 amino acids. V was shortened by 1 base and J by 0 bases, with 13 bases between the two germline ends. Germline CDR1 reads LGHNA; CDR2 reads YNFKEQ. The CDR3 bases are TGTGCCAGCAGCCAAGGGGAGGTCTTTTTCTCTGGAAACACCATATATTTT. Translating it yields CASSQGEVFFSGNTIYF.

This clone was seen a handful of times. V gene TRBV11-2 combines with J gene TRBJ1-1; a possible D gene is TRBD1 (6 bases). This CDR3 contains 15 residues. V gave up 5 bases and J gave up 0 bases, with 13 bases separating them. Germline-derived CDR1 and CDR2 are SGHAT and FQNNGV. The chain's CDR3 is CASSAFRGLNTEAFF. In nucleotides, the CDR3 is TGTGCCAGCAGCGCATTCAGGGGATTGAACACTGAAGCTTTCTTT.

The CDR3 sequence: CASSPGYGYGYTF. CDR3 bases: TGTGCCAGCAGCCCAGGATACGGCTATGGCTACACCTTC. The chain uses TRBV12-3 or TRBV12-4 and TRBJ1-2; D remains unclear. The V gene lost 6 bases and the J gene lost 4 bases, with 12 bases spanning the gap. The CDR3 is 13 amino acids.

This clone came up once. The chain couples TRBV6-1 to TRBJ1-5; D is ambiguous. Trimming left V 2 bases short and J 3 bases short, with 8 bases between. Germline CDR1 is MNHNS and CDR2 is SASEGT. The CDR3 sequence is 14 residues long. As DNA, the CDR3 is TGTGCCAGCAGTGAATCCGGAGACAATCAGCCCCAGCATTTT. Its translation: CASSESGDNQPQHF.

The chain uses TRBV5-4 and TRBJ2-3, with D possibly being TRBD2 (6 bases). Between the trimmed V and J ends, which lost 0 bases and 2 bases, there was a span of 13 bases. This CDR3 is built from 16 residues. Germline V CDR1 and CDR2: SGHNT, YYREEE (reference sequence). The CDR3 DNA follows: TGTGCCAGCAGCTTGGAGCCGGGGGACGTCACAGATACGCAGTATTTT. It is translated as CASSLEPGDVTDTQYF.